This T cell receptor (beta chain) was profiled in a study of T cell responses to AZD1222 COVID-19 vaccine (dated by TCRdb to about 2021). Study-level background: A total of approximately 240 trial participants underwent TCR sequencing, of whom some 210 received two doses of AZD1222 and about 25 received two doses of the MenACWY control vaccine. Trial participants were enrolled by age into subgroups of 18-55, 56-69 and 70-plus years, and around 150, 29 and 61 TCR-sequenced participants, respectively, were included in these subgroups. What the study reported, not specific to this receptor: A significant rise in spike-specific TCR breadth and depth was observed after two AZD1222 doses relative to day 0 and relative to MenACWY recipients. Only five to seven AZD1222 recipients were SARS-CoV-2 seropositive at baseline, limiting conclusions about previously exposed vaccinees. The vaccine-associated CD4 TCRs covered the entire spike protein, and the dominant responses fell in regions 160-218 and 743-854. Because no samples from the day 14 peak response were available, repertoires could be characterized only after the peak T cell response. Participants were mostly white British and included more females than males, and it was suggested by the authors that clonal diversity may have been underestimated. The 56-69-year group was small, and its depth increase did not reach significance, likely because of low power. Epitopes outside the regions mutated in the B.1.351 and B.1.1.7 variants were reportedly recognized by nearly half of the unique spike-specific TCRs.

The sample's time point label, decoded: about 28 days (+/-7) after the second vaccine dose. AZD1222 recipients given second doses at about 4 weeks or at about 12 weeks were pooled, since spike-specific TCR depth and breadth were not found to differ between the two schedules. Samples from vaccinated people were obtained from the UK trials COV001 and COV002, which included a single-blind randomized controlled phase 2/3 trial of AZD1222 (ChAdOx1 nCoV-19) in healthy adults. For TCRbeta chain sequencing, PBMC samples from trial participants were taken at day 0 and at day 28 after the second dose. The CDR3 regions of human TCRbeta chains were analyzed by immunosequencing. Per the original workflow: Repertoire TCRs were matched against a reference library of SARS-CoV-2-specific TCRs generated with the MIRA antigen-specificity platform. Breadth meant the fraction of unique TCRs that were SARS-CoV-2-associated, whereas depth meant the fraction of total T cells that were SARS-CoV-2-associated. Using the MIRA data, every spike-specific TCR was mapped to the spike region that the TCR reacted to and assigned to either a CD4 or a CD8 class. Log10-transformed breadth and depth values were compared by one-way ANOVA with Sidak's multiple comparisons tests. Imported from immuneACCESS, the table was reduced by TCRdb to in-frame sequences with V and J called. These copies leave out some clones; in studies compared against another copy, an unresolved V gene accounts for under half, and the cause of the remainder is not known. That table gives V, J and clone size, and the DNA gave D and trimming. The table for this sample lists roughly 270,000 clones; roughly 93% of them were counted only once. The biggest ten clones account for 0.5% to 0.65% of the sample.

A remark on this clone: Its antigen remains undetermined. No much larger clonotype is one base removed from it; base qualities were not supplied.

Including cysteine and phenylalanine, the CDR3 has 13 amino acids. Only the CDR3 part of the read is kept: 39 bases, read in frame from the first base. The germline V gene gives CDR1 as SGHRS and CDR2 as YFSETQ. V ends up 5 bases short and J 5 bases short, with an unmatched junction base count of 4. This receptor was taken from an adult who received the AZD1222 COVID-19 vaccine. The V and J segments used are TRBV5-1 and TRBJ2-7, with 10 central nucleotides matching TRBD2. The source was peripheral blood, collected 28 days after the second AZD1222 dose. This receptor has the CDR3 CASRSSGSNEQYF. At the DNA level, the sequence is TGCGCCAGCAGATCTAGCGGGAGTAACGAGCAGTACTTC.